This TCR beta chain was found in a study of beta chain features in type 1 diabetes. On this clone itself: Its specificity is unknown.

Sorting that relied on CD45RO/CCR7/CD25/CD127/CD95/CD27 yielded CD4+ naive, central memory, regulatory and stem cell-like memory cells. TCRB transcripts that were expressed got sequenced, as all of the isolated RNA had been reverse transcribed. For naive, central memory and regulatory T cell samples, reads averaged roughly 3.7 million. Measured with immunoSEQ multiplex PCR; TCRdb has only the in-frame clones, and not every one. The sample has about 300,000 clones, approximately 13% seen once; the top ten hold 0.015%. This CDR3 is built from 18 residues. Germline CDR1 SGDLS, CDR2 YYNGEE. V lost 0 bases, J lost 0 bases, and 3 bases stayed unmatched. Study outcomes and limitations: Diminished insertions and augmented deletions at VDJ junctions characterized type 1 diabetes patients. Patients and controls would share equally any PCR tilt toward shorter templates. People with Type 1 diabetes carried modestly yet significantly shorter TCRB CDR3s in all four CD4+ subsets.

This TCR was sampled from a woman aged 18-30 years with type 1 diabetes. The chain joins TRBV9 to TRBJ2-2; 12 bases match TRBD2. Sequencing was carried out using naive CD4+ T cells from blood. The CDR3 sequence is CASSVELAGGPNTGELFF. The CDR3, as DNA: TGTGCCAGCAGCGTAGAACTAGCGGGAGGCCCGAACACCGGGGAGCTGTTTTTT.